A selection of T cell receptor beta chains follows, all from one sample in a study of tumor and adjacent non-tumor tissue in lung cancer. TCRdb reprocessed the multiplex PCR reads via MiXCR and lists one record per CDR3 protein. The sample consists of fewer than 100,000 distinct CDR3 sequences, roughly 77% of them appearing once. Sequencing was performed on distant non-tumor lung tissue. These receptors were taken from a woman in her forties or fifties with non-small cell lung cancer. Each CDR3 is given with its conserved first and last residue. Fields, in order: D gene, V gene, J gene, CDR3 length, clone size, CDR3 DNA, CDR3 protein. A D gene is named only where the DNA matches it firmly. The size entry is marked missing in some rows and otherwise reads once, few, many or a size class.

>.|TRBV4-1|TRBJ2-7|12|medium-sized
TGCGCCAGCAGCCAAGTAGGCTACGAGCAGTACTTC
CASSQVGYEQYF
>TRBD2|TRBV6-5|TRBJ2-7|17|.
TGTGCCAGCAGTTACTCGATATACGGGCTAGCGGGAGGGGAGCGGTACTTC
CASSYSIYGLAGGERYF
>.|TRBV29-1|TRBJ2-7|12|medium-sized
TGCAGCGTTTTTACGGACTCCTACGAGCAGTACTTC
CSVFTDSYEQYF
>TRBD2|TRBV11-2|TRBJ2-1|15|.
TGTATCAGCAGCTTAGGGGCGGGAGTCTCCAATGAGCAGTTCTTC
CISSLGAGVSNEQFF
>.|TRBV12-3/TRBV12-4|TRBJ2-1|14|once
TGTGCCAGCGGAGCGACGAAGGACTACAATGAGCACTTCTTC
CASGATKDYNEHFF
>TRBD1|TRBV6-2/TRBV6-3|TRBJ2-1|15|.
TGTGCCAGCCGCCCCCGGGACAGTTCCTACAATGAGCAGTTCTTC
CASRPRDSSYNEQFF
>.|TRBV12-3/TRBV12-4|TRBJ1-5|13|.
TGTGTCAGCAGTCTGGCCATCAATCAGTCCCAGCATTTT
CVSSLAINQSQHF
>TRBD2|TRBV28|TRBJ2-1|16|.
TGTGCCATCAGTACCACTGGGACTAGGGTTAAACTTGTGCAGTTCTTC
CAISTTGTRVKLVQFF
>.|TRBV12-3/TRBV12-4|TRBJ2-5|14|.
TGTGCCAGCAGTTCAAGCGCCATTGGAGAGACCCAATACTTC
CASSSSAIGETQYF
>.|TRBV4-1|TRBJ2-1|14|.
TGCGCCAGCAACCACGAGCCGGGGTACAATGAGCAGTTCTTC
CASNHEPGYNEQFF
>.|TRBV29-1|TRBJ2-5|14|.
TGCAGCGTTGATACGGCCTTACGTCAAGAGATCCAGTACTTC
CSVDTALRQEIQYF
>TRBD2|TRBV7-8|TRBJ2-3|14|.
TGTGCCAGCAGAACTAGCGGCCCCACAGGTACGCAGTATTTT
CASRTSGPTGTQYF
>.|TRBV11-2|TRBJ1-3|15|.
TGTGCCAGCATCGCAGGCATGAACCCTGGAAGCACCATATATTTT
CASIAGMNPGSTIYF
>.|TRBV7-8|TRBJ2-7|14|.
TGTGCCAGCAGCTTTTTTGACACCTCCTACGAGCAGTACTTC
CASSFFDTSYEQYF
>TRBD2|TRBV12-3/TRBV12-4|TRBJ2-1|20|.
TGTGCCAGCAGATTCCAAGGGGGCCTTGGGACTAGCGGAGATTACAATGAGCGGTTCTTC
CASRFQGGLGTSGDYNERFF
>.|TRBV29-1|TRBJ2-3|13|.
TGCAGCCCTAGTTTACAGGTCACTGATACGCAGTATTTT
CSPSLQVTDTQYF
>.|TRBV28|TRBJ2-5|16|many
TGTGCCAGCACCAAGTTATCCAGGGGGGGGGGAGAGACCCAGTACTTC
CASTKLSRGGGETQYF
>.|TRBV12-3/TRBV12-4|TRBJ1-5|12|once
TGTACCAGCAGCGACAGCAATCAACCCCAGCATTTT
CTSSDSNQPQHF
>.|TRBV28|TRBJ2-3|14|many
TGTGCCAGCAGTTCCCCGGTCGACAGGAATACGCAGTATTTT
CASSSPVDRNTQYF
>.|TRBV28|TRBJ1-5|13|many
TGTGCCAGCAGTCTTGTCGGGGGAAGGCCCCAGCATTTT
CASSLVGGRPQHF
>TRBD2|TRBV6-1|TRBJ2-3|15|.
TGTGCCAGCAGTGAAGATACGGGAGGGGCAGATACGTATTATTTT
CASSEDTGGADTYYF
>.|TRBV20-1|TRBJ1-3|13|once
TGCAGTGGCGGACCGTCGTCTGGAAACACCATATATTTT
CSGGPSSGNTIYF
>.|TRBV28|TRBJ2-7|17|.
TGTGCCAGCAGACCCATATCGGTTCTCAGCGGTACCTACGAGCAGTACTTC
CASRPISVLSGTYEQYF
>.|TRBV5-5|TRBJ2-1|14|once
TGTGCCAGCAGCTCCGGGACTGGGGCCAATGAGCAGTTCTTC
CASSSGTGANEQFF
>.|TRBV6-5|TRBJ2-2|14|.
TGTACCAGCAGGGACCCAGGTTTGGCCGGGGAGCTGTTTTTT
CTSRDPGLAGELFF
>TRBD1|TRBV10-3|TRBJ2-2|18|.
TGTGCCATCAATGCGCGACAGGGTAGCAGGACCTACACCGGGGAGCTGTTTTTT
CAINARQGSRTYTGELFF
>TRBD2|TRBV29-1|TRBJ2-7|14|.
TGCAGTTTCATCAGCGGGAGGGCAACCCACCAGCAGTACTTC
CSFISGRATHQQYF
>.|TRBV20-1|TRBJ2-7|17|many
TGCAGTGCTAGAGATCGGGCCCCACATTCAGTGTCCTACGAGCAGTACTTC
CSARDRAPHSVSYEQYF
>.|TRBV4-2|TRBJ1-2|14|.
TGTGCCAGGAGCCAAGAATTGACAATGGGGGACTACACCTTC
CARSQELTMGDYTF
>.|TRBV7-8|TRBJ2-1|14|large
TGTGCCAGCAGCTTTCTGGCGGGGCTTAATGAGCAGTTCTTC
CASSFLAGLNEQFF
>.|TRBV5-1|TRBJ2-2|18|.
TGCGCCATCAGCTTGGTTCCTATGGAGGGGGCGAACACCGGGGAGCTGTTTTTT
CAISLVPMEGANTGELFF
>TRBD2|TRBV6-5|TRBJ2-7|15|.
TGTGCCAGCAGTAGGGGACTATCGCACACCTGCGAGCAGTACTTC
CASSRGLSHTCEQYF
>.|TRBV5-1|TRBJ1-2|13|.
TGCGCCAGCAACTTTCAGGGGAGGGATGGCTACACCTTC
CASNFQGRDGYTF
>.|TRBV6-2/TRBV6-3|TRBJ1-5|14|.
TGTGCCAGCGGTTTTTCAAGTACCTCTCAGCCCCTGCATTTC
CASGFSSTSQPLHF
>.|TRBV11-2|TRBJ2-3|13|.
TGTGCCTGCAGCTTAGCTAAGTCAGATACGCAGTATTTT
CACSLAKSDTQYF
>.|TRBV10-3|TRBJ2-3|13|.
TGTACCATCAATGAGCTGGACTCAATTACTCCGTATTTT
CTINELDSITPYF
>.|TRBV11-2|TRBJ2-3|13|.
TGTGCCAGGAGCTTAGCGTCGGAGTATACGCAGTATTTT
CARSLASEYTQYF
>TRBD1|TRBV24-1|TRBJ2-3|15|many
TGTGCCACCAGTGATTTCCGGGACAGTACAGATACGCAGTATTTT
CATSDFRDSTDTQYF
>.|TRBV29-1|TRBJ2-3|12|.
TGCAGTGTTCAGACGGATACCTACGAGCAGTATTTT
CSVQTDTYEQYF
>.|TRBV6-5|TRBJ2-3|13|once
TGTACCAGCAGTTACACGTGGGAGGATACTCAGTATTTT
CTSSYTWEDTQYF
>.|TRBV11-2|TRBJ2-7|13|.
TGTGCCAGTAGCTTAACATATTCCTACGAGCAGTATTTC
CASSLTYSYEQYF
>.|TRBV6-5|TRBJ1-5|14|many
TGTGCCAGCAGTTACAACAGGGGCAATCAGCCCCAGCATTTT
CASSYNRGNQPQHF
>.|TRBV11-2|TRBJ2-7|12|.
TGTGCCAGCAGTTTAAGCAGGGGGGAACAGTACTTC
CASSLSRGEQYF
>TRBD2|TRBV6-4|TRBJ2-1|13|.
TGTGCCAGCAGGACTAGCGGGGAGGGTGAGCAATTCTTC
CASRTSGEGEQFF
>.|TRBV11-2|TRBJ1-2|15|.
TGTACTAGCAGCTTAGAGGGATCTGGGAACTATGGCTACACCTTC
CTSSLEGSGNYGYTF
>.|TRBV29-1|TRBJ2-7|12|.
TGCAGCGTTCGGAACGAAATAAGGAGGCAGTGCTTC
CSVRNEIRRQCF
>.|TRBV4-1|TRBJ2-2|17|.
TGCGCCACCAGCCAAGAGGGCTCGACAGGTCGCACCGGGGAGCTGTTTTTT
CATSQEGSTGRTGELFF
>.|TRBV30|TRBJ2-1|13|.
TGTGTCTTGGGGCTAGCGCTAAACAATGAGCATCTCTTC
CVLGLALNNEHLF
>.|TRBV4-2|TRBJ2-5|14|.
TGTGCAAGCTGCCAAGAAGGCAGGGTTCAGACCCAGTACTTC
CASCQEGRVQTQYF
>TRBD2|TRBV5-1|TRBJ2-3|14|.
TGCACCAGCAGCTTGGCGGGGGGCACAGATACGCAGTATTTT
CTSSLAGGTDTQYF